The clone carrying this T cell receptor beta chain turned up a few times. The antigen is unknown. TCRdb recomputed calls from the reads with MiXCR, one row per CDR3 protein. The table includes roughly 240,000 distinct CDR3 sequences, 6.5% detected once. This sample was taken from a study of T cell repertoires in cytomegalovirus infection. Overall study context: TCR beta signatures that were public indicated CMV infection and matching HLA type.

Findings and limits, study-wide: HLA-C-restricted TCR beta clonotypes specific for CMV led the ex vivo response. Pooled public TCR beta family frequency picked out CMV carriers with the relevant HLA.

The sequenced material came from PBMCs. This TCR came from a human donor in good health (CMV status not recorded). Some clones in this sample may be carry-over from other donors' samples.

CDR3 region: CSAKYPGGGLYEQYF. The CDR3 bases are TGCAGTGCTAAATATCCCGGGGGGGGACTCTACGAGCAGTACTTC. The chain joins TRBV20-1 to TRBJ2-7; 8 bases align to TRBD2. Germline CDR1 and CDR2: DFQATT and SNEGSKA (reference sequence). The V segment lost 4 bases and the J segment 3 bases; nucleotides outside the gene matches: 11. CDR3 length equals 15 residues.